Presented here are 27 T cell receptor beta chains from one specimen sequenced in a study of CD8+ T cells in alopecia areata. Following extraction, RNA underwent reverse transcription to cDNA, which served as the sequencing template. TCRdb keeps only in-frame clones here, not all; method: immunoSEQ multiplex PCR. The sample yields fewer than 250,000 clones, approximately 56% seen once. Documented treatment: oral pan-JAK inhibitor, 5-10 mg twice daily. The sequencing used CD4+ T cells sorted from blood, collected at week 4, from a patient treated with tofacitinib. These TCRs come from a human donor with alopecia areata.

V and J are TRBV2 and TRBJ2-7; 7 bases are shared with TRBD2. Losses at the gene ends were 8 bases for V and 4 bases for J; bases not matched to a gene: 5. Per the germline V gene, CDR1 is SNHLY and CDR2 is FYNNEI. The CDR3 is 12 residues long. In DNA form, the CDR3 reads TGTGCCAGCGCGGGGGTTGGATACGAGCAGTACTTC. Translated, it gives CASAGVGYEQYF.

V gene TRBV29-1 combines with J gene TRBJ2-1; 8 bases agree with TRBD1. This CDR3 region has 14 residues. J was trimmed by 5 bases and V by 6 bases; bases with no gene match: 9. Germline CDR1 SQVTM, CDR2 ANQGSEA. CDR3 in amino acids: CSVRTGSRNNEQFF. The CDR3 bases are TGCAGCGTGAGGACAGGGAGTAGGAACAATGAGCAGTTCTTC.

This chain uses TRBV12-5 with TRBJ1-2; D remains unclear. The CDR3 extends over 14 amino acids. Looked up from germline, CDR1 is LGHNT and CDR2 is FRNRAP. The V end lost 8 bases, the J end lost 0 bases, and 13 bases lay between the germline ends. CDR3 in amino acids: CASSVEPANYGYTF. CDR3 DNA sequence: TGTGCTAGTTCCGTAGAGCCCGCTAACTATGGCTACACCTTC.

This clone has a handful of counts. The genes are TRBV2 and TRBJ2-4, with TRBD1 as a possible D gene (6 bases). From germline, CDR1 is SNHLY and CDR2 FYNNEI. The CDR3 is 13 residues long. V dropped 6 bases and J dropped 8 bases, with 14 bases sitting between them. CDR3 sequence: CASSATEGDIQYF. In DNA, the CDR3 is TGTGCCAGCAGCGCTACTGAGGGGGACATTCAGTACTTC.

CDR3 amino acids: CAWSVLLAGAYEQFF. CDR3 DNA: TGTGCCTGGAGTGTACTACTAGCGGGAGCCTATGAGCAGTTCTTC. The V and J genes are TRBV30 and TRBJ2-1, with TRBD2 identical over 11 bases. The germline gives CDR1 GTSNPN, CDR2 SVGIG (reference sequence). The CDR3 has 15 amino acids. Unmatched junction bases numbered 6, after V lost 0 bases and J lost 8 bases.

The rearrangement uses TRBV18 and TRBJ2-5; TRBD1 agrees at 8 bases. Per germline, CDR1 KGHSH and CDR2 LQKENI. There are 16 residues in the CDR3. With 1 base clipped from V and 1 base from J, the junction kept 5 bases outside the gene matches. CDR3 DNA: TGTGCCAGCTCACCACTCGGGCAGGGGGCCCAAGAGACCCAGTACTTC. Amino acid sequence: CASSPLGQGAQETQYF.

In its sample, this clone was seen a few times. V is TRBV28 and J is TRBJ2-7; D unresolved. Trimming removed 6 bases from V and 0 bases from J, with 18 bases in between. The CDR3 loop spans 16 amino acids. Germline V gene lookup returns CDR1 MDHEN and CDR2 SYDVKM. In DNA, the CDR3 is TGTGCCAGCAGCTTAGGGTCGGGCAGGATCTCCTACGAGCAGTACTTC. Protein sequence: CASSLGSGRISYEQYF. The variable domain in full, completed from reference TRBV28 and TRBJ2-7, reads DVKVTQSSRYLVKRTGEKVFLECVQDMDHENMFWYRQDPGLGLRLIYFSYDVKMKEKGDIPEGYSVSREKKERFSLILESASTNQTSMYLCASSLGSGRISYEQYFGPGTRLTVT.

The V call is TRBV5-4, the J call TRBJ2-5, with 8 bases lining up with TRBD2. This CDR3 comprises 15 residues. The V segment lost 0 bases and the J segment 4 bases; nucleotides outside the gene matches: 5. Germline V gene sequence: CDR1 SGHNT, CDR2 YYREEE (reference sequence). CDR3 sequence (DNA): TGTGCCAGCAGCTTGGCCACAGGGACTAGAGAGACCCAGTACTTC. It translates to CASSLATGTRETQYF.

This clone has a handful of counts. V and J are TRBV27 and TRBJ2-2; 13 nucleotides line up with TRBD2. The CDR3 length is 15 residues. Per germline, CDR1 MNHEY and CDR2 SMNVEV (reference sequence). J was trimmed by 4 bases and V by 5 bases; bases with no gene match: 1. The chain's CDR3 is CASSRLAGGTGELFF. CDR3 in DNA: TGTGCCAGCAGTCGACTAGCGGGAGGCACCGGGGAGCTGTTTTTT.

V gene TRBV7-9 combines with J gene TRBJ1-2, with D unresolved. Germline V gene lookup returns CDR1 SEHNR and CDR2 FQNEAQ (reference sequence). Trimming stripped 5 bases from V and 3 bases from J, with 13 bases between. This CDR3 has 14 amino acids. The DNA of the CDR3 is TGTGCCAGCAGCCAAGATCGCGGGGACTATGGCTACACCTTC. This codes for CASSQDRGDYGYTF.

The chain combines TRBV20-1 with TRBJ1-5, with a tentative D call TRBD1 (6 bases). The CDR3 runs to 10 residues. In germline, CDR1 is DFQATT, CDR2 SNEGSKA (reference sequence). V lost 6 bases and J lost 8, with 8 bases in between. CDR3 bases: TGCAGTGCAGGGGGGGAGCCCCAGCATTTT. Protein: CSAGGEPQHF.

The chain recombines TRBV29-1 with TRBJ2-6; D unresolved. The CDR3 spans 15 residues. Per the germline V gene, CDR1 is SQVTM and CDR2 is ANQGSEA. Trimming left V 5 bases short and J 0 bases short, with 11 bases between. In DNA, the CDR3 is TGCAGCGTTCGACACAGTCACTCTGGGGCCAACGTCCTGACTTTC. As protein: CSVRHSHSGANVLTF.

In its sample, this clone was seen a few times. The J gene is TRBJ1-5, the V gene TRBV11-2, with D tentatively TRBD1 (5 bases). V lost 1 base to trimming and J lost 2 bases, with 12 bases between them. Looked up from germline, CDR1 is SGHAT and CDR2 is FQNNGV. The CDR3 has 16 residues. The CDR3 sequence is CASSLVAGGGNQPQHF. Here the CDR3 DNA reads TGTGCCAGCAGCTTAGTAGCGGGAGGGGGCAATCAGCCCCAGCATTTT.

The chain uses TRBV29-1 and TRBJ1-2; 7 nucleotides agree with TRBD1. Germline V lookup: CDR1 SQVTM, CDR2 ANQGSEA. The CDR3 extends over 12 amino acids. V shed 5 bases, J shed 3 bases, and the junction held 3 bases outside the gene matches. The CDR3 reads CSVIGQDYGYTF. CDR3 bases: TGCAGCGTTATTGGACAGGACTATGGCTACACCTTC.

This sequence joins TRBV7-2 and TRBJ2-1; 9 bases line up with TRBD2. CDR3 length: 16 residues. Germline V gives CDR1 SGHTA, CDR2 FQGNSA. J gave up 3 bases and V 5 bases, and 8 bases lay outside the gene matches. In DNA, the CDR3 is TGTGCCAGCAGCCCTTATATGCGGGAGGGCTACAATGAGCAGTTCTTC. Translation gives CASSPYMREGYNEQFF.

This sequence joins TRBV6-6 and TRBJ2-7, with 7 bases matching TRBD1. The trim removed 6 bases at V and 0 bases at J, leaving 5 bases unmatched. The germline V gene encodes CDR1 MNHNY and CDR2 SVGAGI (reference sequence). The CDR3 is 14 residues long. CDR3 amino acids: CASRPRTGSYEQYF. Here the CDR3 DNA reads TGTGCCAGCAGGCCCCGGACAGGCTCCTACGAGCAGTACTTC.

This rearrangement joins TRBV30 to TRBJ2-1, with D hard to call. V was clipped by 0 bases and J by 11 bases, with 8 bases between them. Germline lookup yields CDR1 GTSNPN and CDR2 SVGIG (reference sequence). CDR3 size: 11 residues. The CDR3 coding sequence is TGTGCCTGGAGTGTACCGGTCCAGCAGTTCTTC. It specifies CAWSVPVQQFF.

This chain links TRBV29-1 with TRBJ2-7, with D perhaps given as TRBD1 or TRBD2 (5 bases each). The CDR3 is 12 residues long. Trimming removed 7 bases at V and 5 bases at J, with 15 bases between. The germline V gene has CDR1 SQVTM and CDR2 ANQGSEA. CDR3 nucleotide sequence: TGCAGCGCCACAACGGGACCCCACGAGCAGTACTTC. This encodes CSATTGPHEQYF.

The V gene is TRBV29-1, the J gene TRBJ2-5; D is possibly TRBD1 or TRBD2 (5 bases each). The CDR3 sequence is 12 residues long. Trimming stripped 4 bases from V and 4 bases from J, with 10 bases between. Germline V CDR1 and CDR2: SQVTM, ANQGSEA. The CDR3 loop reads CSVVTEGETQYF. CDR3 DNA: TGCAGCGTTGTGACAGAGGGAGAGACCCAGTACTTC.

This clone was counted once. This sequence joins TRBV2 and TRBJ2-1; D remains unclear. The V end lost 5 bases, the J end lost 0 bases, and 11 bases lay between the germline ends. The CDR3 length is 15 residues. Germline CDR1 and CDR2: SNHLY and FYNNEI. The CDR3: CASSPKLSSYNEQFF. DNA of the CDR3: TGTGCCAGCAGTCCTAAATTAAGCTCCTACAATGAGCAGTTCTTC.

This chain joins TRBV30 and TRBJ2-7; D remains unclear. The CDR3 runs to 11 residues. V lost 4 bases to trimming and J lost 6 bases, with 10 bases between them. Germline assignment: CDR1 GTSNPN and CDR2 SVGIG (reference sequence). CDR3 bases: TGTGCCTGGAAAAAAACGTTCGAGCAGTACTTC. It specifies CAWKKTFEQYF.

The V gene is TRBV18, the J gene TRBJ1-1; unclear D gene. The V end lost 6 bases, the J end lost 4 bases, and 6 bases lay between the germline ends. This CDR3 has 11 amino acids. In germline, CDR1 is KGHSH, CDR2 LQKENI. The CDR3 DNA is TGTGCCAGCTCGGGCCCCACTGAAGCTTTCTTT. It specifies CASSGPTEAFF.

This rearrangement joins TRBV29-1 to TRBJ1-2, with 8 bases matching TRBD1. This CDR3 is 14 amino acids long. Looked up from germline, CDR1 is SQVTM and CDR2 is ANQGSEA. Trimming cost V 4 bases and J 4 bases; bases outside gene matches: 8. CDR3 region: CSVVPTGAPYGYTF. The DNA of the CDR3 is TGCAGCGTTGTCCCGACAGGGGCTCCCTATGGCTACACCTTC.

The chain has TRBV23-1 and TRBJ2-7; TRBD1 matches 7 bases. TRBV23-1 counts as an open reading frame of uncertain function. The length of the CDR3 is 21 residues. J lost 0 bases, V lost 0 bases, and 20 bases had no gene match. The CDR3 region has the DNA TGCGCCAGCAGTCAATCGCAGGGTTCGTTTTCCGGACAGGAGATCTCCTACGAGCAGTACTTC. Translated: CASSQSQGSFSGQEISYEQYF.

The chain couples TRBV4-1 to TRBJ2-6; 7 bases are a match to TRBD2. Per germline, CDR1 MGHRA and CDR2 YSYEKL. Germline trimming cut 4 bases from V and 0 bases from J; bases unmatched to any gene: 9. This CDR3 region has 18 residues. The CDR3 spells CASSRSLAENSGANVLTF. CDR3 bases: TGCGCCAGCAGCCGGAGTCTAGCGGAGAACTCTGGGGCCAACGTCCTGACTTTC.

This clone was seen many times. The chain is built from TRBV7-3 and TRBJ1-2, with TRBD1 as a possible D gene (6 bases). Trimming pared 0 bases from V and 6 bases from J, leaving 17 bases between. The CDR3 covers 16 residues. Germline CDR1 reads SGHTA; CDR2 reads FQGTGA. CDR3 region: CASSLTSSGASNGYTF. CDR3 DNA: TGTGCCAGCAGCTTAACATCTTCGGGGGCGAGCAATGGCTACACCTTC. The full variable domain, with the rest looked up from reference TRBV7-3 and TRBJ1-2, is GAGVSQTPSNKVTEKGKYVELRCDPISGHTALYWYRQSLGQGPEFLIYFQGTGAADDSGLPNDRFFAVRPEGSVSTLKIQRTERGDSAVYLCASSLTSSGASNGYTFGSGTRLTVV.

This clone has only a few counts. V gene TRBV28 combines with J gene TRBJ1-2; no reliable D call. V lost 5 bases, J lost 3 bases, and 10 bases lay in between. CDR1 MDHEN and CDR2 SYDVKM come from the germline V gene. This CDR3 has 13 residues. CDR3 sequence (DNA): TGTGCCAGCAGTCCGCCCGAGGACTATGGCTACACCTTC. Amino acids: CASSPPEDYGYTF.